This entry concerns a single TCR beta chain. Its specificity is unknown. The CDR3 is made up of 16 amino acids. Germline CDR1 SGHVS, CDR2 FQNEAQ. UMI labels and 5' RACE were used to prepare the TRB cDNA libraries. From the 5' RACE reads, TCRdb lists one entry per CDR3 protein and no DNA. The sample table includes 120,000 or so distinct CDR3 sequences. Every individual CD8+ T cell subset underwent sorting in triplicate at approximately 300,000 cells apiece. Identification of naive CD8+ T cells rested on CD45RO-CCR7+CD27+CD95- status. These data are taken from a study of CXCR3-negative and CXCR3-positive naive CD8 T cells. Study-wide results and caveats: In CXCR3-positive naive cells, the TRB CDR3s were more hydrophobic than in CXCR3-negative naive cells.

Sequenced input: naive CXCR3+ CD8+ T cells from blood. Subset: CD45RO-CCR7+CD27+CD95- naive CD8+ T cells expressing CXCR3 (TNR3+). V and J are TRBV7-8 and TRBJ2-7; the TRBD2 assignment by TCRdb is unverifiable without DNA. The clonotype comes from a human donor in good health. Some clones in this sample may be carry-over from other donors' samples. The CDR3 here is CASSLAGGRATYEQYF.